This T cell receptor beta chain stems from a study of blood T cells in healthy people across ages. PBMCs numbering at least 6 million were isolated per sample. Per sample, extraction of total RNA gave at least 6 micrograms in every case. PCR was performed a second time for 7 to 11 cycles using a sample-barcoded 5' primer and a J-beta primer mix. TCRdb processed the 5' RACE reads anew with MiXCR; each CDR3 protein has one entry. The data contain about 680,000 distinct CDR3 sequences, about 52% of them singletons. From germline, CDR1 is LGHNA and CDR2 YSLEER. This CDR3 spans 18 amino acids. V was clipped by 3 bases and J by 0 bases, with 18 bases between them.

The source of this sequence is a woman aged 60-75 years in good health. The sample comprised blood. The chain couples TRBV4-3 to TRBJ2-4, with D possibly being TRBD2 (5 bases). CDR3: CASSQGFSGSRAKNIQYF. The CDR3 region has the DNA TGCGCCAGCAGCCAGGGTTTCTCGGGGTCAAGAGCCAAAAACATTCAGTACTTC.